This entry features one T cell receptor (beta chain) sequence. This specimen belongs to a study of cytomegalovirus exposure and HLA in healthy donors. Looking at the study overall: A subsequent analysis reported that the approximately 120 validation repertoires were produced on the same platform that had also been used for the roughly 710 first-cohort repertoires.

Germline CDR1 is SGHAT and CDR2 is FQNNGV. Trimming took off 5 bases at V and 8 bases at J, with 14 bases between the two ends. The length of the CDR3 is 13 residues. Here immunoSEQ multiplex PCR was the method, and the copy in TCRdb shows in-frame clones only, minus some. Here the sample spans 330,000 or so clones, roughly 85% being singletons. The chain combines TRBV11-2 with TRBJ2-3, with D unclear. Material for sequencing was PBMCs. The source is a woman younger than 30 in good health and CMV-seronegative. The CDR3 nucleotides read TGTGCCAGCAGCCCCGGCACAGCAGGTACGCAGTATTTT. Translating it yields CASSPGTAGTQYF.